The 32 T cell receptor beta chains listed next were all sequenced from one sample in a study of stem cell transplantation in POMP-related autoinflammatory disease. Generated by immunoSEQ multiplex PCR, the TCRdb table keeps only in-frame clones and is missing some. Of about 32,000 clones listed, around 90% are singletons. Here the sequenced sample was CD4+ T cells from PBMCs, taken before stem cell transplantation. These receptor sequences come from a human donor with POMP-related autoinflammation and immune dysregulation (PRAID).

The gene calls are TRBV15 and TRBJ2-5; 8 nucleotides line up with TRBD2. Germline trimming cut 0 bases from V and 4 bases from J; bases unmatched to any gene: 10. CDR1 is LNHNV, CDR2 YYDKDF, per germline (reference sequence). The CDR3 length is 17 residues. The CDR3 region is CATSREVRAAGGETQYF. CDR3 nucleotides: TGTGCCACCAGCAGAGAAGTTAGGGCGGCGGGAGGAGAGACCCAGTACTTC.

The CDR3 loop is CASSYGQNTEAFF. In DNA form, the CDR3 reads TGTGCCAGCAGCTACGGACAGAACACTGAAGCTTTCTTT. The genes are TRBV6-5 and TRBJ1-1, with TRBD1 as a possible D gene (5 bases). V shed 6 bases and J shed 1 base, with 9 bases lying between them. There are 13 residues in the CDR3. The germline gives CDR1 MNHEY, CDR2 SVGAGI.

The chain uses TRBV5-1 and TRBJ2-7; D is possibly TRBD1 (5 bases). From germline, CDR1 is SGHRS and CDR2 YFSETQ. This CDR3 has 13 residues. Trimming removed 6 bases from V and 6 bases from J, with 16 bases in between. The CDR3 loop is CASTPSVGAEQYF. The CDR3 bases are TGCGCCAGCACCCCCTCCGTTGGGGCCGAGCAGTACTTC. Together with reference TRBV5-1 and TRBJ2-7, the CDR3 gives the full variable domain: KAGVTQTPRYLIKTRGQQVTLSCSPISGHRSVSWYQQTPGQGLQFLFEYFSETQRNKGNFPGRFSGRQFSNSRSEMNVSTLELGDSALYLCASTPSVGAEQYFGPGTRLTVT.

This chain links TRBV7-7 with TRBJ2-1, with 7 bases matching TRBD1. Germline V gene data show CDR1 as SSHAT and CDR2 as FNYEAQ (reference sequence). The CDR3 contains 13 residues. With V trimmed by 5 bases and J by 7 bases, 5 bases remained unmatched. The CDR3 region is CASSTGVFNEQFF. The CDR3 region has the DNA TGTGCCAGCAGCACAGGGGTTTTTAATGAGCAGTTCTTC.

This clone was seen a few times. The chain joins TRBV19 to TRBJ1-2; TRBD1 matches at 9 bases. The CDR3 runs 14 residues. CDR1 is LNHDA, CDR2 SQIVND, per germline (reference sequence). With V trimmed by 5 bases and J by 4 bases, 5 bases remained unmatched. The CDR3: CASSLTGGVYGYTF. The CDR3 DNA reads as TGTGCCAGTAGTTTGACAGGGGGGGTCTATGGCTACACCTTC.

This clone came up once. The CDR3 protein is CASSLADRGRSYEQYF. CDR3 bases: TGTGCCAGCAGCTTGGCGGACAGGGGGCGAAGCTACGAGCAGTACTTC. The J gene is TRBJ2-7, the V gene TRBV5-5, with TRBD1 matching over 11 bases. Germline CDR1 SGHKS, CDR2 YYEKEE (reference sequence). V shed 0 bases, J shed 3 bases, and the junction held 5 bases outside the gene matches. This CDR3 has 16 amino acids.

This clone was recorded only once. This chain links TRBV6-5 with TRBJ1-1, with a tentative D call TRBD1 (5 bases). With 6 bases removed from V and 1 base from J, the gap between germline ends came to 12 bases. The CDR3 sequence is 14 residues long. Germline V gives CDR1 MNHEY, CDR2 SVGAGI. The DNA of the CDR3 is TGTGCCAGCAGGAACCTCGGGGCGAACACTGAAGCTTTCTTT. This sequence encodes CASRNLGANTEAFF.

This chain links TRBV5-4 with TRBJ2-5, with 12 bases aligning to TRBD2. CDR3 length equals 16 residues. V shed 5 bases and J 5 bases; nucleotides not matched to a gene: 10. From germline, CDR1 is SGHNT and CDR2 YYREEE (reference sequence). CDR3 bases: TGTGCCAGCAGGCTAGCGGGGGGGCGGATTGACGAGACCCAGTACTTC. Amino acids: CASRLAGGRIDETQYF.

This chain uses TRBV4-1 with TRBJ2-3; 12 bases map to TRBD2. V gave up 0 bases and J gave up 2 bases; unmatched junction bases: 3. This CDR3 is built from 17 residues. Per germline, CDR1 MGHRA and CDR2 YSYEKL. The CDR3 protein is CASSQDPSGRATDTQYF. In DNA, the CDR3 is TGCGCCAGCAGCCAAGATCCTAGCGGGAGGGCCACAGATACGCAGTATTTT.

The chain joins TRBV2 to TRBJ1-2, with 8 bases aligning to TRBD1. This CDR3 has 15 amino acids. The J segment lost 3 bases and the V segment lost 7 bases, leaving 10 bases of the junction unmatched. The germline CDR1 and CDR2 sequences are SNHLY and FYNNEI. CDR3 sequence reads: CASNKRTGHDYGYTF. In DNA form, the CDR3 reads TGTGCCAGCAATAAAAGGACAGGGCACGACTATGGCTACACCTTC.

V and J are TRBV4-1 and TRBJ2-5, with D possibly TRBD2 on 6 matching bases. V lost 1 base to trimming and J lost 3 bases, with 15 bases between them. The CDR3 is made up of 16 amino acids. From germline, CDR1 is MGHRA and CDR2 YSYEKL. CDR3 in DNA: TGCGCCAGCAGCCAAGGGGGAATCGGAGGGGAAGAGACCCAGTACTTC. This translates into CASSQGGIGGEETQYF.

CDR3 region: CASSRTSGGHSDTQYF. In DNA form, the CDR3 reads TGTGCCAGTAGTAGGACTAGCGGGGGACATTCAGATACGCAGTATTTT. The V gene is TRBV19, the J gene TRBJ2-3; 13 bases map to TRBD2. This CDR3 contains 16 residues. V lost 4 bases to trimming and J lost 4 bases; unmatched junction nucleotides: 5. The germline V gene encodes CDR1 LNHDA and CDR2 SQIVND (reference sequence).

This clone has more than one count but fewer than ten. This chain joins TRBV5-1 and TRBJ1-1, with D unclear. The CDR3 has 13 amino acids. Germline V gene lookup returns CDR1 SGHRS and CDR2 YFSETQ. The V gene lost 1 base and the J gene lost 5 bases, with 9 bases spanning the gap. The CDR3 here is CASSLTRATEAFF. The DNA for the CDR3 is TGCGCCAGCAGCTTGACAAGGGCAACTGAAGCTTTCTTT.

This chain uses TRBV7-3 with TRBJ2-1, with 12 bases fitting TRBD2. The germline CDR1 and CDR2 sequences are SGHTA and FQGTGA. This CDR3 contains 15 residues. The V gene end was trimmed by 2 bases and the J gene end by 8 bases; junction bases not matched to a gene: 4. The CDR3, as DNA: TGTGCCAGCAGCTTACTAGCGGGAGGGCCGGATGAGCAGTTCTTC. This codes for CASSLLAGGPDEQFF. Using reference TRBV7-3 and TRBJ2-1 for the parts outside the CDR3, the full variable domain is GAGVSQTPSNKVTEKGKYVELRCDPISGHTALYWYRQSLGQGPEFLIYFQGTGAADDSGLPNDRFFAVRPEGSVSTLKIQRTERGDSAVYLCASSLLAGGPDEQFFGPGTRLTVL.

The V gene is TRBV6-5, the J gene TRBJ2-1; tentatively, D is TRBD2 (6 bases). This CDR3 region has 14 residues. The V and J ends lost 4 bases and 6 bases respectively, with 13 bases between them. The germline CDR1 and CDR2 sequences are MNHEY and SVGAGI. The CDR3 DNA follows: TGTGCCAGCAGTTTAGCGAGGGAGGCCAATGAGCAGTTCTTC. Its translation is CASSLAREANEQFF.

V and J are TRBV5-5 and TRBJ2-5; 9 nucleotides match TRBD2. CDR3 length: 16 residues. Looked up from germline, CDR1 is SGHKS and CDR2 is YYEKEE (reference sequence). V lost 4 bases to trimming and J lost 4 bases; unmatched junction nucleotides: 11. The CDR3 nucleotides are TGTGCCAGCAGCCACCCCTCACTAGCGGGTCGAGAGACCCAGTACTTC. Protein product: CASSHPSLAGRETQYF.

The V call is TRBV7-9, the J call TRBJ2-2, with 7 bases lining up with TRBD1. Germline V CDR1 and CDR2: SEHNR, FQNEAQ (reference sequence). This CDR3 is 13 amino acids long. V was clipped by 5 bases and J by 7 bases; unmatched bases: 4. The CDR3 sequence is CASSLDRDGELFF. The CDR3 DNA reads as TGTGCCAGCAGCCTCGACAGGGACGGGGAGCTGTTTTTT.

This clone was counted once. The chain uses TRBV7-2 and TRBJ1-5, with D uncertain. V dropped 3 bases and J dropped 5 bases, with 5 bases sitting between them. The CDR3 spans 12 residues. The germline gives CDR1 SGHTA, CDR2 FQGNSA. CDR3 sequence (DNA): TGTGCCAGCAGCTTCGCGGATCAGCCCCAGCATTTT. Its translation is CASSFADQPQHF.

To note about this clone: A junction boundary mismatches the germline segment, possibly from a read error. This chain joins TRBV7-9 and TRBJ1-1; D uncertain. The CDR3 runs 14 residues. The V gene's germline CDR1 is SEHNR and CDR2 FQNEAQ (reference sequence). CDR3 bases: TGTACCAGCAGCCGCCCGTCCCTCCCCTATGAAGCTTTCTTT. It is translated as CTSSRPSLPYEAFF.

The V call is TRBV5-4, the J call TRBJ2-7; D unclear. V was cut by 4 bases and J by 2 bases, with 16 bases left in between. Germline CDR1 reads SGHNT; CDR2 reads YYREEE (reference sequence). There are 15 residues in the CDR3. The CDR3: CASSHGFGGPYEQYF. In DNA form, the CDR3 reads TGTGCCAGCAGCCACGGCTTCGGCGGACCCTACGAGCAGTACTTC.

The chain has TRBV15 and TRBJ1-6; perhaps TRBD1 as D (6 bases). Germline V gene lookup returns CDR1 LNHNV and CDR2 YYDKDF (reference sequence). V was shortened by 0 bases and J by 9 bases, with 12 bases between the two germline ends. The CDR3 is 15 amino acids. The CDR3 loop is CATSRDKARGSPLHF. Written as DNA, the CDR3 is TGTGCCACCAGCAGAGATAAGGCCAGGGGTTCACCCCTCCACTTT.

The chain joins TRBV5-5 to TRBJ1-1, with unresolved D. V lost 0 bases to trimming and J lost 11 bases, with 14 bases between them. Germline lookup yields CDR1 SGHKS and CDR2 YYEKEE (reference sequence). This CDR3 contains 13 residues. Here the CDR3 DNA reads TGTGCCAGCAGCTTGGGGCAACTATGGGCGGCTTTCTTT. Its translation is CASSLGQLWAAFF. Drawing the rest from reference TRBV5-5 and TRBJ1-1, the complete variable domain is DAGVTQSPTHLIKTRGQQVTLRCSPISGHKSVSWYQQVLGQGPQFIFQYYEKEERGRGNFPDRFSARQFPNYSSELNVNALLLGDSALYLCASSLGQLWAAFFGQGTRLTVV.

V is TRBV11-2 and J is TRBJ1-2; 9 bases align to TRBD1. V lost 5 bases and J lost 3; bases outside the gene matches: 10. The CDR3 runs 16 residues. Per germline, CDR1 SGHAT and CDR2 FQNNGV. The CDR3 nucleotides read TGTGCCAGCAGCCGCTTCACAGGGGGCGCGGACTATGGCTACACCTTC. Amino acid sequence: CASSRFTGGADYGYTF.

This clone was counted a few times. The chain has TRBV4-1 and TRBJ1-5; unclear D gene. Trimming removed 1 base from V and 0 bases from J, with 4 bases in between. The germline gives CDR1 MGHRA, CDR2 YSYEKL. The CDR3 extends over 14 amino acids. CDR3 coding DNA: TGCGCCAGCAGCCAAGTAGGTAGCAATCAGCCCCAGCATTTT. This gives the protein CASSQVGSNQPQHF.

The chain recombines TRBV5-1 with TRBJ1-3; D uncertain. V was shortened by 0 bases and J by 0 bases, with 7 bases between the two germline ends. The CDR3 contains 15 residues. Germline assignment: CDR1 SGHRS and CDR2 YFSETQ. The CDR3 loop is CASSLALRSGNTIYF. CDR3 in DNA: TGCGCCAGCAGCTTGGCATTGCGCTCTGGAAACACCATATATTTT.

The chain uses TRBV6-1 and TRBJ2-5; perhaps TRBD2 as D (7 bases). CDR1 and CDR2 (germline): MNHNS, SASEGT. This CDR3 comprises 13 residues. With 8 bases removed from V and 5 bases from J, the gap between germline ends came to 15 bases. The CDR3 loop reads CASGAGGRETQYF. CDR3 nucleotides: TGTGCCAGCGGAGCCGGGGGGCGGGAGACCCAGTACTTC.

The J gene is TRBJ1-1, the V gene TRBV2; 7 bases are a match to TRBD1. CDR1 is SNHLY and CDR2 is FYNNEI in the germline V gene. J lost 3 bases, V lost 7 bases, and 8 bases had no gene match. This CDR3 spans 14 amino acids. The CDR3 loop is CASTSTGLDTEAFF. DNA of the CDR3: TGTGCCAGCACCTCGACAGGGTTGGACACTGAAGCTTTCTTT. The full variable domain, in which reference TRBV2 and TRBJ1-1 provide the parts outside the CDR3, is EPEVTQTPSHQVTQMGQEVILRCVPISNHLYFYWYRQILGQKVEFLVSFYNNEISEKSEIFDDQFSVERPDGSNFTLKIRSTKLEDSAMYFCASTSTGLDTEAFFGQGTRLTVV.

The chain employs TRBV5-1 and TRBJ1-2, with D perhaps TRBD1 (6 bases). The CDR3 loop spans 13 amino acids. Germline CDR1 reads SGHRS; CDR2 reads YFSETQ. With 0 bases removed from V and 8 bases from J, the gap between germline ends came to 11 bases. The CDR3 DNA follows: TGCGCCAGCAGCTTGGAGTCAGGGGCAGGCTACACCTTC. Its translation is CASSLESGAGYTF.

The chain is built from TRBV6-1 and TRBJ1-5, with D perhaps matching TRBD1 (6 bases). Trimming stripped 6 bases from V and 0 bases from J, with 12 bases between. Germline CDR1 and CDR2: MNHNS and SASEGT. The CDR3 is made up of 15 amino acids. CDR3 in amino acids: CASSHTGYSNQPQHF. CDR3 DNA sequence: TGTGCCAGCAGCCACACAGGGTATAGCAATCAGCCCCAGCATTTT.

The V gene is TRBV19, the J gene TRBJ2-1, with 10 positions matching TRBD2. The ends lost 5 bases at V and 9 bases at J; junction bases unmatched: 13. The CDR3 runs to 16 residues. Per the germline V gene, CDR1 is LNHDA and CDR2 is SQIVND (reference sequence). In DNA form, the CDR3 reads TGTGCCAGTAGTCTCCGCACTAGCGGGGACTCTATTGAGCAGTTCTTC. Its translation is CASSLRTSGDSIEQFF.

The chain links TRBV5-5 to TRBJ2-2; perhaps TRBD1 as D (6 bases). The ends were cut back, 8 bases at V and 0 bases at J, with 14 bases in the middle. Germline CDR1 SGHKS, CDR2 YYEKEE (reference sequence). The length of the CDR3 is 15 residues. In DNA form, the CDR3 reads TGTGCCAGTAAGAGGGGGACGGCGAACACCGGGGAGCTGTTTTTT. It specifies CASKRGTANTGELFF. Filled out from reference TRBV5-5 and TRBJ2-2, the complete variable domain reads DAGVTQSPTHLIKTRGQQVTLRCSPISGHKSVSWYQQVLGQGPQFIFQYYEKEERGRGNFPDRFSARQFPNYSSELNVNALLLGDSALYLCASKRGTANTGELFFGEGSRLTVL.

This clone was seen a single time. V and J are TRBV6-6 and TRBJ2-7; D is unresolved. The CDR3 spans 12 residues. Looked up from germline, CDR1 is MNHNY and CDR2 is SVGAGI (reference sequence). Trimming removed 6 bases from V and 2 bases from J, with 8 bases in between. The CDR3 nucleotides read TGTGCCAGCAGAACGGGTACCTACGAGCAGTACTTC. Translating it yields CASRTGTYEQYF.